Described below is a single T cell receptor beta chain sequence and its context. Its target is not known. The sample has other DNA sequences that encode this CDR3 too. Method: immunoSEQ multiplex PCR; TCRdb's copy keeps in-frame clones and lacks some. The sample shows under 50,000 clones, approximately 90% of them seen only once. Autoimmune disease history or systemic immunosuppression led to patients being barred. The data were taken from a study of OX40 agonist ivuxolimab in advanced cancers. Background on the study: Of the patients, three showed partial responses, one with hepatocellular carcinoma and two with cutaneous melanoma.

General study points: Some patients who did not respond also had low normalized T-cell clonal expansion. Relative to CD4+ cells, CD8+ T cells on average had more expanded clones.

This CDR3 contains 13 residues. CDR1 is MNHEY, CDR2 SMNVEV, per germline (reference sequence). Between the trimmed V and J ends, which lost 3 bases and 1 base, there was a span of 7 bases. V is TRBV27 and J is TRBJ2-7; tentative D call: TRBD2 (5 bases). The receptor was isolated from an adult with an advanced solid tumor such as melanoma, head and neck, liver or kidney cancer. The sample was CD4+ or CD8+ T cells sorted from blood, taken in a trial of the OX40 agonist ivuxolimab. The CDR3 coding sequence is TGTGCCAGCAGTTTCCGCGGGTCCTACGAGCAGTACTTC. Translating gives CASSFRGSYEQYF.